This TCR beta chain appears in the sequencing data of a study of OX40 agonist ivuxolimab in advanced cancers. In terms of the full investigation: Ivuxolimab was a fully human IgG2 agonistic monoclonal antibody targeting the costimulatory receptor OX40 (CD134). Intravenous ivuxolimab was administered to patients every 2 weeks at six dose levels: 0.01, 0.1, 0.3, 1.5, 3 and 10 mg/kg. Among the 50 to 55 dose-escalation patients, about 19 had hepatocellular carcinoma, about 15 melanoma, 9 renal cell carcinoma and 9 head and neck cancer. In the dose-escalation cohort, 82.7% of patients were male, and the mean age was approximately 60 years, with a range of roughly 20 to 85. Prior anti-PD-1, anti-PD-L1 or anti-CTLA-4 therapy was permitted, and approximately 42% of dose-escalation patients had received checkpoint inhibitors. Partial responses occurred in three dose-escalation patients, of whom one had hepatocellular carcinoma and two had cutaneous melanoma. The point of sequencing TCRbeta in the periphery was to test whether ivuxolimab changed TCR sequence diversity and drove clonal T-cell expansion. The paper covers the monotherapy dose-escalation part of the phase I ivuxolimab trial, which included N of about 51 patients. What the study reported, not specific to this receptor: In partial responders in the 0.1-3.0 mg/kg groups, normalized peripheral clonal expansion was found to be among the lowest, especially among CD8+ T cells. At doses of 0.1 to 3.0 mg/kg, clonal expansion of both CD4+ and CD8+ blood T cells was observed from baseline to week 6. Low levels of normalized T-cell clonal expansion were also seen in some patients who did not respond. After ivuxolimab, CD8+ T cells had more expanded clones than CD4+ T cells on average. Antigen specificity was not determined for the clonally expanded peripheral T cells.

Concerning this clone itself: What this receptor recognizes is not known. Base qualities are not provided; no much larger clone lies one nucleotide away.

The trial excluded patients who had a history of autoimmune disease or were on systemic immunosuppression. In every dose cohort, peripheral blood was drawn for TCR sequencing at baseline, cycle 4 day 1, and cycle 7 day 1. Samples were obtained from an open-label, multicenter, first-in-human phase I dose-escalation trial of ivuxolimab. Adults with locally advanced or metastatic melanoma, renal cell, hepatocellular, or head and neck squamous cell carcinoma were enrolled in the trial. Before TCR sequencing, CD4+ and CD8+ T cells were separately sorted from peripheral blood. Genomic DNA was isolated from the sorted cells so that the TCRbeta CDR3 region could be sequenced. TCRbeta CDR3 regions were sequenced using the immunoSEQ Assay. TCRdb holds this immuneACCESS table with in-frame rearrangements only. Some clones are missing; in checked studies, unresolved V genes explain under half, and the rest has no known cause. The table for this sample lists about 75,000 clones; approximately 90% of them were counted only once. Of the sample, roughly 7.8% falls within the top ten clones.

Trimmed from V: 4 bases; trimmed from J: 10 bases; junction bases lacking a gene match: 5. The CDR3 spans 14 residues, from the cysteine through the phenylalanine. Only the CDR3 region is kept as DNA, spanning 42 bases read in frame from base 1. Reading the germline V gene (reference sequence) gives CDR1 MNHEY and CDR2 SMNVEV. Sequencing used CD4+ or CD8+ T cells sorted from blood, obtained in a trial of the OX40 agonist ivuxolimab. This receptor chain uses TRBV27 and TRBJ1-4, with TRBD1 matching 11 junction bases. This clonotype originated in an adult with an advanced solid tumor such as melanoma, head and neck, liver or kidney cancer. In nucleotides, the sequence is TGTGCCAGCAGTTCCTCCGGGACAGGGGGAAAACTGTTTTTT. Translated, it reads CASSSSGTGGKLFF.